A selection of T cell receptor beta chains follows, all from one sample in a study of T cells after yellow fever vaccination. TCRdb called the 5' RACE reads again in MiXCR, with one record for every CDR3 protein. The repertoire has some 100,000 distinct CDR3 sequences, about 7% of them found once; the top ten carry around 2.6%. The sequenced sample was CD4+ T cells sorted from PBMCs, obtained more than 40 days after the first yellow fever vaccination. All receptors come from a man younger than 35 who received the YFV17D yellow fever vaccine. The CDR3 runs from the conserved cysteine through the conserved F or W. The D gene is left open where the match is weak. Rows give clone size only sometimes, using once, few, many, or a class for an expanded clone.

length: 16
size: -
V: TRBV4-3
D: -
J: TRBJ1-4
CDR3: CASSQDPPPRREKLFF
DNA: TGCGCCAGCAGCCAAGACCCCCCTCCCCGGCGGGAAAAACTGTTTTTT

length: 13
size: many
V: TRBV20-1
D: -
J: TRBJ2-1
CDR3: CSAGQRTDNEQFF
DNA: TGCAGTGCTGGACAGCGAACTGACAATGAGCAGTTCTTC

length: 13
size: few
V: TRBV30
D: -
J: TRBJ1-6
CDR3: CAWSGGDNSPLHF
DNA: TGTGCCTGGAGTGGGGGGGATAATTCACCCCTCCACTTT

length: 14
size: many
V: TRBV5-1
D: TRBD1
J: TRBJ1-2
CDR3: CASSLAGGVGGYTF
DNA: TGCGCCAGCAGCTTGGCAGGGGGCGTCGGAGGCTACACCTTC

length: 14
size: many
V: TRBV9
D: TRBD1
J: TRBJ1-1
CDR3: CASSVRPGGPEAFF
DNA: TGTGCCAGCAGCGTAAGGCCAGGGGGCCCTGAAGCTTTCTTT

length: 12
size: many
V: TRBV6-6
D: TRBD1
J: TRBJ1-1
CDR3: CASRPRTGYAFF
DNA: TGTGCCAGCAGACCTAGGACAGGGTATGCTTTCTTT

length: 14
size: many
V: TRBV19
D: TRBD1
J: TRBJ1-2
CDR3: CASRAPGQNYGYTF
DNA: TGTGCCAGTAGAGCCCCGGGACAGAACTATGGCTACACCTTC

length: 15
size: -
V: TRBV21-1
D: -
J: TRBJ2-7
CDR3: CASSKRGLEQAEQYF
DNA: TGTGCCAGCAGCAAAAGAGGGCTAGAGCAGGCGGAGCAGTACTTC

length: 17
size: -
V: TRBV18
D: -
J: TRBJ2-5
CDR3: CASSLRTSRGNQETQYF
DNA: TGTGCCAGCTCACTTCGGACTAGTAGGGGGAACCAAGAGACCCAGTACTTC

length: 14
size: many
V: TRBV20-1
D: -
J: TRBJ1-1
CDR3: CSEKSPSPNTEAFF
DNA: TGCAGCGAAAAGAGCCCCAGCCCGAACACTGAAGCTTTCTTT

length: 13
size: few
V: TRBV20-1
D: TRBD2
J: TRBJ2-3
CDR3: CSALGLDLAVQYF
DNA: TGCAGTGCTTTAGGACTAGATCTTGCCGTGCAGTATTTT

length: 16
size: many
V: TRBV19
D: -
J: TRBJ2-3
CDR3: CASEVSGSYGADTQYF
DNA: TGTGCCAGCGAGGTCAGCGGCAGCTATGGGGCTGATACGCAGTATTTT

length: 17
size: many
V: TRBV20-1
D: TRBD1
J: TRBJ2-5
CDR3: CSARGSELDRWGETQYF
DNA: TGCAGTGCTAGAGGTTCGGAACTGGACAGGTGGGGGGAGACCCAGTACTTC

length: 14
size: many
V: TRBV2
D: -
J: TRBJ2-3
CDR3: CASNRVLSTDTQYF
DNA: TGTGCCAGCAATAGGGTTTTGAGCACAGATACGCAGTATTTT

length: 14
size: few
V: TRBV19
D: TRBD1
J: TRBJ2-3
CDR3: CATDRGMGTDTQYF
DNA: TGTGCCACAGACAGGGGGATGGGCACAGATACGCAGTATTTT

length: 17
size: few
V: TRBV5-4
D: TRBD2
J: TRBJ2-5
CDR3: CASSLESSGGVKETQYF
DNA: TGTGCCAGCAGCTTGGAGTCTAGCGGGGGAGTTAAAGAGACCCAGTACTTC

length: 14
size: many
V: TRBV28
D: TRBD1
J: TRBJ2-5
CDR3: CASSPGQAQETQYF
DNA: TGTGCCAGCAGCCCGGGACAGGCACAAGAGACCCAGTACTTC

length: 18
size: -
V: TRBV25-1
D: TRBD2
J: TRBJ2-3
CDR3: CASSGGLAGVLGTDTQYF
DNA: TGTGCCAGCAGTGGGGGACTAGCGGGCGTCCTTGGCACAGATACGCAGTATTTT

length: 14
size: many
V: TRBV12-3/TRBV12-4
D: TRBD1
J: TRBJ1-1
CDR3: CASSKLTGGSVAFF
DNA: TGTGCCAGCAGTAAACTAACAGGGGGTAGCGTAGCTTTCTTT

length: 15
size: many
V: TRBV7-3
D: -
J: TRBJ1-1
CDR3: CASSLFPDRNTEAFF
DNA: TGTGCCAGCAGCTTATTCCCTGACAGAAACACTGAAGCTTTCTTT

length: 10
size: many
V: TRBV20-1
D: -
J: TRBJ1-5
CDR3: CSAGGRAQHF
DNA: TGCAGTGCGGGGGGAAGGGCCCAGCATTTT

length: 13
size: many
V: TRBV18
D: -
J: TRBJ1-1
CDR3: CASSRGPGDEAFF
DNA: TGTGCCAGCTCACGAGGGCCAGGGGATGAAGCTTTCTTT

length: 13
size: many
V: TRBV7-3
D: -
J: TRBJ1-2
CDR3: CASSRGPQEGYTF
DNA: TGTGCCAGCAGCCGTGGCCCCCAGGAGGGCTACACCTTC